This note documents a single T cell receptor (beta chain) sequence. Its antigen remains unknown. Single viable CD3+CD4+CD8-CD45RO+ cells were sorted as the memory CD4+ T cells. Serostatus was set by detecting CMV pp150, pp28, p38, p52 IgG. The CDR3 extends over 14 amino acids. The germline gives CDR1 SGHDN, CDR2 FVKESK. Trimming cost V 1 base and J 5 bases, with 11 bases left between them. The sample belongs to a study of memory CD4+ T cells and cytomegalovirus serostatus. Study background: This sample comes from healthy Belgian adults, about 10 CMV seropositive, around 26 seronegative. Study results and limitations: Suggested: most of the CMV-linked TCR signature lies in CD4+ memory cells.

Original processing methods: Out-of-frame sequences were removed, leaving 2 million to 2.5 million distinct TCRbeta sequences. Repertoires were generated with immunoSEQ multiplex PCR, while TCRdb's copy carries only in-frame clones and drops some. The V and J calls and clone size are taken from that table; D and trimming were inferred from the DNA. The sample records some 65,000 clones, roughly 80% being singletons. The sequence came from an adult in good health and CMV-seronegative. Some clones in this sample may be carry-over from other donors' samples. V gene TRBV14 combines with J gene TRBJ2-5, with D possibly being TRBD2 (6 bases). Sequencing input: memory CD4+ T cells from blood. The CDR3 DNA reads TGTGCCAGCAGCCAAGTTTCGGGGGTGGAGACCCAGTACTTC. Amino acids: CASSQVSGVETQYF.